The 8 T cell receptor beta chains below come from one sample, sequenced in a study of cytomegalovirus exposure and HLA in healthy donors. Researchers ran the PCR with 60 Vbeta and 13 Jbeta primers. Repertoires were generated with immunoSEQ multiplex PCR, while TCRdb's copy carries only in-frame clones and drops some. The table includes 150,000 to 200,000 clones, roughly 75% detected once. The sequenced sample was PBMCs. Receptors originate from a woman in her 30s in good health and CMV-seronegative.

This clone was detected a few times. This chain uses TRBV5-8 with TRBJ1-2, with D tentatively TRBD1 (5 bases). Trimming pared 3 bases from V and 2 bases from J, leaving 14 bases between. Looked up from germline, CDR1 is SGHTS and CDR2 is YDEGEE. CDR3 length: 15 residues. CDR3 sequence (DNA): TGTGCCAGCAGCTCCGCATTTGGGGGGAACTATGGCTACACCTTC. Encoded protein: CASSSAFGGNYGYTF.

CDR3 residues: CASSVDWSTGTYGYTF. DNA of the CDR3: TGTGCCAGCAGCGTAGATTGGTCGACAGGGACCTATGGCTACACCTTC. The chain recombines TRBV9 with TRBJ1-2; 7 bases fit TRBD1. With V trimmed by 0 bases and J by 4 bases, 9 bases remained unmatched. Looked up from germline, CDR1 is SGDLS and CDR2 is YYNGEE. The length of the CDR3 is 16 residues.

The rearrangement links TRBV14 to TRBJ1-3; D gene unclear. Germline-derived CDR1 and CDR2 are SGHDN and FVKESK. V lost 0 bases and J lost 0, with 6 bases in between. The CDR3 loop spans 15 amino acids. The CDR3 spells CASSQDFRSGNTIYF. CDR3 in DNA: TGTGCCAGCAGCCAAGATTTCCGCTCTGGAAACACCATATATTTT.

This chain joins TRBV5-8 and TRBJ2-3, with TRBD2 matching over 9 bases. Trimming took 0 bases from V and 2 from J; bases not matched to a gene: 10. There are 18 residues in the CDR3. Per the germline V gene, CDR1 is SGHTS and CDR2 is YDEGEE. CDR3 coding DNA: TGTGCCAGCAGCTTGGTATCCCTAGCGGGGCGCACCACAGATACGCAGTATTTT. Translating gives CASSLVSLAGRTTDTQYF. Filled out from reference TRBV5-8 and TRBJ2-3, the complete variable domain reads EAGVTQSPTHLIKTRGQQATLRCSPISGHTSVYWYQQALGLGLQFLLWYDEGEERNRGNFPPRFSGRQFPNYSSELNVNALELEDSALYLCASSLVSLAGRTTDTQYFGPGTRLTVL.

This rearrangement joins TRBV5-1 to TRBJ2-5, with TRBD1 identical over 10 bases. The J call is doubtful: the DNA matches TRBJ2-7 better. Looked up from germline, CDR1 is SGHRS and CDR2 is YFSETQ. The CDR3 sequence is 14 residues long. The CDR3 loop is CASSGTGVPYEQYF. CDR3 DNA: TGCGCCAGCAGCGGGACAGGGGTACCCTACGAGCAGTACTTC.

The J gene is TRBJ2-7, the V gene TRBV6-5, with TRBD1 as a possible D gene (6 bases). Trimming stripped 7 bases from V and 3 bases from J, with 13 bases between. CDR1 MNHEY and CDR2 SVGAGI come from the germline V gene. The CDR3 covers 13 residues. Written as DNA, the CDR3 is TGTGCCAGCACCGCGGACAGCAACTACGAGCAGTACTTC. The encoded protein is CASTADSNYEQYF.

The V call is TRBV9, the J call TRBJ2-1; 9 bases map to TRBD2. CDR1 is SGDLS, CDR2 YYNGEE, per germline. The CDR3 has 16 residues. V was clipped by 0 bases and J by 8 bases; unmatched bases: 9. The CDR3 coding sequence is TGTGCCAGCAGCGTAGGGTCTAGCGGGGCGGACGATGAGCAGTTCTTC. Translated: CASSVGSSGADDEQFF.

The chain employs TRBV7-8 and TRBJ2-6; TRBD2 matches at 7 bases. Germline CDR1 is SGHVS and CDR2 is FQNEAQ. The CDR3 sequence is 15 residues long. After removal of 3 bases from V and 4 bases from J, the junction contained 3 bases not matched to a gene. The CDR3 DNA follows: TGTGCCAGCAGCTTCGGGGGGTACGGGGCCAACGTCCTGACTTTC. It yields the protein CASSFGGYGANVLTF.